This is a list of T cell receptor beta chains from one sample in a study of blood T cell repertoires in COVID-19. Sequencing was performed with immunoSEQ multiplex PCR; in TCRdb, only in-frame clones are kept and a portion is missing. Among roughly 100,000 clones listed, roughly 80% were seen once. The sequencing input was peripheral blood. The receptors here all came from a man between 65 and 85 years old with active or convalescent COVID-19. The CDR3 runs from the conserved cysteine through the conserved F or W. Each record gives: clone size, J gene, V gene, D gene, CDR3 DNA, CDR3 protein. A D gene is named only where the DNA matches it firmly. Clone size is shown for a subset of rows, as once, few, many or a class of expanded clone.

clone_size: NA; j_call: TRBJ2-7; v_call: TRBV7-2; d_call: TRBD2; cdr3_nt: TGTGCCAGCAGCTTAAGTAGCGGGAGCCCCTACGAGCAGTACTTC; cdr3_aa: CASSLSSGSPYEQYF
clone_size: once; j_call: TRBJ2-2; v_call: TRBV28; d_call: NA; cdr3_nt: TGTGCCAGCAGTTTTATTGCAGGGCACACCGGGGAGCTGTTTTTT; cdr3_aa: CASSFIAGHTGELFF
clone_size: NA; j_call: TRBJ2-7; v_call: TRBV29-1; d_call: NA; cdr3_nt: TGCAGCGTTGTTCAGGACTGGCACGAGCAGTACTTC; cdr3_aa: CSVVQDWHEQYF
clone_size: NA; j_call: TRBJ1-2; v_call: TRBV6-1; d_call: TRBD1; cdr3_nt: TGTGCCAGCAGTGAAGTCGGGACAGCTAACTATGGCTACACCTTC; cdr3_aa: CASSEVGTANYGYTF
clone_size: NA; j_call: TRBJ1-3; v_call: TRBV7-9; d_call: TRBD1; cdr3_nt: TGTGCCAGCAGCTCTAACGGACAGGGCCGCGGTGACACCATATATTTT; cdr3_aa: CASSSNGQGRGDTIYF
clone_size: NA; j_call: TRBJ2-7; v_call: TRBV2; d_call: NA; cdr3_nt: TGTGCCAGCAGTGATGACAGCTACGAGCAGTACTTC; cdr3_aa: CASSDDSYEQYF
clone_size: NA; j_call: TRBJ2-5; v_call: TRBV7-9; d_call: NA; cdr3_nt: TGTGCCAGCAGCTTAGGGGACACGCCTCAAGAGACCCAGTACTTC; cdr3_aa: CASSLGDTPQETQYF
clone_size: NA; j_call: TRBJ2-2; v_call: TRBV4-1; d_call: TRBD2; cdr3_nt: TGCGCCAGCAGCCCGGGACTAGCCAGGAACGGGGAGCTGTTTTTT; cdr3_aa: CASSPGLARNGELFF
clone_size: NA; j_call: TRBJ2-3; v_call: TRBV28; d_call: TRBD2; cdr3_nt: TGTGCCAGCAGGCCGACTAGCGGGATAACAGATACGCAGTATTTT; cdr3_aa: CASRPTSGITDTQYF
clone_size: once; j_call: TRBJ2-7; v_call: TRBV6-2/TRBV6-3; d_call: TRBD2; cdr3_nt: TGTGCCAGCAGTACAAGCGGGGGTTCCTACGAGCAGTACTTC; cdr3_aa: CASSTSGGSYEQYF
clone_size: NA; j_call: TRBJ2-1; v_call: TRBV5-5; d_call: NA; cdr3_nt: TGTGCCAGCAGCTTCTTGGGGGAGGCGGGCTACAATGAGCAGTTCTTC; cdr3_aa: CASSFLGEAGYNEQFF
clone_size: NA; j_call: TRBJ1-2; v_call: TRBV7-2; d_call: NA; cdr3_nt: TGTGCCAGCAGCGACTACGCTAACTATGGCTACACCTTC; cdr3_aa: CASSDYANYGYTF
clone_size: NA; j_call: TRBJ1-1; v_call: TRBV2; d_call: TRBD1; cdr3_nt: TGTGCCAGCAGTGAACGGGACAGGGTGAACACTGAAGCTTTCTTT; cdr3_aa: CASSERDRVNTEAFF
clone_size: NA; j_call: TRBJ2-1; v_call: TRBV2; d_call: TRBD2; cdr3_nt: TGTGCCAGCAGTGTTACTAGCGGGGGGGCAAGAGAGCAGTTCTTC; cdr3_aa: CASSVTSGGAREQFF
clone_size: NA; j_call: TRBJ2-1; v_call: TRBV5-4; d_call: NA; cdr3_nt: TGTGCCAGCAGCCACAGGAATTACAATGAGCAGTTCTTC; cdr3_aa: CASSHRNYNEQFF
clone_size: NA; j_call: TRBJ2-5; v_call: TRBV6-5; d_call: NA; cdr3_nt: TGTGCCACCCAGGGTTTAGGGGCAGGGGAGGAGACCCAGTACTTC; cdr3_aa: CATQGLGAGEETQYF
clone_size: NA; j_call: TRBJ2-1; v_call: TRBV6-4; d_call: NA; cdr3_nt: TGTGCCAGCAGTCCCGAGCTAGGTTCCTACAATGAGCAGTTCTTC; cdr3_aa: CASSPELGSYNEQFF
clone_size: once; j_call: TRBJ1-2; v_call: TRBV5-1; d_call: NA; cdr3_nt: TGCGCCAGCAGTCAACAGCCCGGGGGAGCTAACTATGGCTACACCTTC; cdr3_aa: CASSQQPGGANYGYTF
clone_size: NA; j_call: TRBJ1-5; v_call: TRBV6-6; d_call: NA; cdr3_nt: TGTGCCAGCAGTTACGTCAGCGCCAATCAGCCCCAGCATTTT; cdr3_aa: CASSYVSANQPQHF
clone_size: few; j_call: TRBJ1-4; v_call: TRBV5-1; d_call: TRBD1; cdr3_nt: TGCGCCAGCAGCTTGGCGGGGACGACCGGGACAGGGATTTATGAAAAACTGTTTTTT; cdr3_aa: CASSLAGTTGTGIYEKLFF
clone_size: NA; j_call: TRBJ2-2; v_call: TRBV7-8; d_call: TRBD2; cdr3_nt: TGTGCCAGCAGCACGGGACTAGCGGTGAACACCGGGGAGCTGTTTTTT; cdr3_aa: CASSTGLAVNTGELFF
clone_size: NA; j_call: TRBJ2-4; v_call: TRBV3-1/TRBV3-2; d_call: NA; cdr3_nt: TGTGCCAGCAGCCGGGACATAGCCAAAAACATTCAGTACTTC; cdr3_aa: CASSRDIAKNIQYF
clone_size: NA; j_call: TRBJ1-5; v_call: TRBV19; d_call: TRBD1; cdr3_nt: TGTGCCAGTACCTTGACAGGGGGCGCGGGAGGGAATCGGCGTCAGCCCCAGCATTTT; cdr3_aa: CASTLTGGAGGNRRQPQHF
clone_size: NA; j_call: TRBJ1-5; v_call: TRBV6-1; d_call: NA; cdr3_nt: TGTGCCAGCAGTGACAGGGAATTCCGTAGTCAGCCCCAGCATTTT; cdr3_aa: CASSDREFRSQPQHF
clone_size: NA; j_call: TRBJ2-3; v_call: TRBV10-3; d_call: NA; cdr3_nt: TGTGCCATCAGTGATGCGAACTTTTACACAGATACGCAGTATTTT; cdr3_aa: CAISDANFYTDTQYF
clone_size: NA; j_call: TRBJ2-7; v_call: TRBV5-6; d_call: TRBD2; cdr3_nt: TGTGCCAGCAGCTTCGGACTAGCCCCCTCCTACGAGCAGTACTTC; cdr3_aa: CASSFGLAPSYEQYF
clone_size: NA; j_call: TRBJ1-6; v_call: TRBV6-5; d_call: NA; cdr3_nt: TGTGCCAGCAGTTATTGGGCAGGGAAAGGTAGTTCACCCCTCCACTTT; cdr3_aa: CASSYWAGKGSSPLHF
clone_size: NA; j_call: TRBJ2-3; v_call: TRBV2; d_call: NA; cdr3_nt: TGTGCCAGCAGTGAAGACTACCGCACCGGCACAGATACGCAGTATTTT; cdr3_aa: CASSEDYRTGTDTQYF
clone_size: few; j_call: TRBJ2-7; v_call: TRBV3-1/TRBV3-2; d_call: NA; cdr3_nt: TGTGCCAGCAGCCAAGGACAGGTGAACGAGCAGTACTTC; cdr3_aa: CASSQGQVNEQYF
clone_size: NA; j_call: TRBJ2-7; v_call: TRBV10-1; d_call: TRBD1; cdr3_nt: TGCGCCAGCAGTTATACCACAGGGGGCGAGCAGTACTTC; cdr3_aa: CASSYTTGGEQYF
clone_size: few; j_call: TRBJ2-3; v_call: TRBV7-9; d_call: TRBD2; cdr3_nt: TGTGCCGTAGGGTATAGCGGGGGGCTGACAGATACGCAGTATTTT; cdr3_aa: CAVGYSGGLTDTQYF
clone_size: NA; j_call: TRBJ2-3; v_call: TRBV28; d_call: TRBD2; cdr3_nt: TGTGCCAGCGTACCTAGCGGTGGGGATACGCAGTATTTT; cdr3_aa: CASVPSGGDTQYF
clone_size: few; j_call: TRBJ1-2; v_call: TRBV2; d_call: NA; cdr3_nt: TGTGCCAGCAGCCACCCTGACAGTAACTATGGCTACACCTTC; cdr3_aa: CASSHPDSNYGYTF
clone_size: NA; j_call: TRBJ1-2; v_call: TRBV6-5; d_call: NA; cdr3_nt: TGTGCCAGCAGCCGAACAGGGTTTGGTGGCTACACCTTC; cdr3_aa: CASSRTGFGGYTF
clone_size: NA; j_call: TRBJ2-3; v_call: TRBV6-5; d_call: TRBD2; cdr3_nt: TGTGCCAGCAGGGGGGGGGTTGTATCAGATACGCAGTATTTT; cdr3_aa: CASRGGVVSDTQYF
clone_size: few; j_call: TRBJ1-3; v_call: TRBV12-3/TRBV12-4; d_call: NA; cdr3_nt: TGTGCCAGCAGTTTAGCAGAGGGAAACACCATATATTTT; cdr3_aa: CASSLAEGNTIYF
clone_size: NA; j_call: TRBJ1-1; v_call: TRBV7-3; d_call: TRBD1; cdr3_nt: TGTGCCAGCAGCTTAATCGGGACAGGGAACACTGAAGCTTTCTTT; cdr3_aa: CASSLIGTGNTEAFF
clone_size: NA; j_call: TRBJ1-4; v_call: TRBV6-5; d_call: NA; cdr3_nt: TGTGCCAGCAGTTACGAGAGAGGGGGTGAAAAACTGTTTTTT; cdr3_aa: CASSYERGGEKLFF
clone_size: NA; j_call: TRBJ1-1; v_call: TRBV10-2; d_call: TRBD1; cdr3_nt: TGCGCCAGCACCTGGACAGGGGATGCTGAAGCTTTCTTT; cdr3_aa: CASTWTGDAEAFF
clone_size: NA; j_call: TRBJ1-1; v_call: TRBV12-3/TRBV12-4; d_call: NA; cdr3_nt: TGTGCCAGCAGCCCAACAGGGAACACTGAAGCTTTCTTT; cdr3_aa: CASSPTGNTEAFF
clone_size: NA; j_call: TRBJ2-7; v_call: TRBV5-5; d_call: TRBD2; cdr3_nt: TGTGCCAGCAGCTTGGAGGGACTAGCGCCCTACGAGCAGTACTTC; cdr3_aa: CASSLEGLAPYEQYF
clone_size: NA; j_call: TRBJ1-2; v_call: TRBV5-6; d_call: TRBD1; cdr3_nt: TGTGCCAGCAGCTTCCGACAGGGGGGAAACTATGGCTACACCTTC; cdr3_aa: CASSFRQGGNYGYTF
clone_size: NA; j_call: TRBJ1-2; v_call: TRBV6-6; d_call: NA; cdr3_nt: TGTGCCAGCACCCTCGGACAGTATGGCTACACCTTC; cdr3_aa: CASTLGQYGYTF
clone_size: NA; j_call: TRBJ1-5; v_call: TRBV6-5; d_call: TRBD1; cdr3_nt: TGTGCCAGCAGCAATACAGGGGTAAACAATCAGCCCCAGCATTTT; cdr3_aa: CASSNTGVNNQPQHF
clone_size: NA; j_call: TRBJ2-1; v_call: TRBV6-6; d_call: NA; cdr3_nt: TGTGCCTCCCGGACAGAACACCACTACAATGAGCAGTTCTTC; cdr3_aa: CASRTEHHYNEQFF
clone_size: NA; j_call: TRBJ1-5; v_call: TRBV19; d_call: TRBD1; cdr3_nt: TGTGCCAGTAGACAAACAGGGGTCAGCAATCAGCCCCAGCATTTT; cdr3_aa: CASRQTGVSNQPQHF